The 19 T cell receptor beta chains below were found in one sample sequenced in a study of T cell repertoires in cytomegalovirus infection. TCRdb called the reads again in MiXCR, with one record for every CDR3 protein. Of some 220,000 distinct CDR3 sequences listed, roughly 6.5% are singletons. Sequencing was performed on PBMCs. All receptors come from a human donor in good health (CMV status not recorded). Some clones in this sample may be carry-over from other donors' samples.

With respect to this clonotype: This clone may be a read error of a much larger clone one base away. The CDR3 ends on some other residue instead of the conserved phenylalanine or tryptophan, so this is likely a read error. The J gene is TRBJ2-1, the V gene TRBV10-3; 8 positions agree with TRBD2. V gave up 6 bases and J gave up 4 bases; unmatched junction bases: 17. CDR1 is ENHRY, CDR2 SYGVKD, per germline. This CDR3 region has 18 residues. The CDR3 loop reads CAISPTSAGVTLYNEQFY. In DNA form, the CDR3 reads TGTGCCATCAGCCCCACGTCAGCGGGGGTGACGCTTTACAATGAGCAGTTCTAC.

The chain carries TRBV6-6 and TRBJ2-7; D perhaps matches TRBD2 (6 bases). Germline V CDR1 and CDR2: MNHNY, SVGAGI (reference sequence). Trimming removed 8 bases from V and 3 bases from J, with 20 bases in between. The CDR3 is 15 amino acids. The CDR3 sequence is CASSQGRTPRYEQYF. The DNA for the CDR3 is TGTGCCAGCTCCCAAGGGAGGACACCACGCTACGAGCAGTACTTC.

Many counts were recorded for this clonotype. The V and J genes are TRBV7-2 and TRBJ1-2, with 7 bases fitting TRBD1. The CDR3 is made up of 15 amino acids. V lost 5 bases to trimming and J lost 5 bases; unmatched junction nucleotides: 11. Germline V CDR1 and CDR2: SGHTA, FQGNSA. The CDR3 bases are TGTGCCAGCAGCCCCCAGGGGGACGTTGGGTATGGCTACACCTTC. Amino acid sequence: CASSPQGDVGYGYTF.

This clonotype was recorded many times. The rearrangement links TRBV7-2 to TRBJ2-6; 9 bases are a match to TRBD1. The CDR3 spans 16 residues. Unmatched junction bases numbered 5, after V lost 5 bases and J lost 3 bases. From germline, CDR1 is SGHTA and CDR2 FQGNSA. The CDR3 here is CASSKDRGFGANVLTF. The CDR3 nucleotides read TGTGCCAGCAGCAAAGACAGGGGGTTTGGGGCCAACGTCCTGACTTTC.

This clonotype has at least ten counts. The gene calls are TRBV7-2 and TRBJ1-2, with D possibly matching TRBD1 (5 bases). The ends were cut back, 4 bases at V and 1 base at J, with 13 bases in the middle. CDR3 size: 15 residues. CDR1 and CDR2 from the germline V gene are SGHTA and FQGNSA. The chain's CDR3 is CASSSYRGSNYGYTF. The DNA of the CDR3 is TGTGCCAGCAGCTCTTATCGGGGCAGTAACTATGGCTACACCTTC.

This clonotype was detected ten times or more. J is TRBJ1-1 and V is TRBV20-1, with D perhaps matching TRBD1 (5 bases). The CDR3 totals 11 residues. Germline CDR1 and CDR2: DFQATT and SNEGSKA (reference sequence). CDR3 coding DNA: TGCAGCTGGATCAGGGTAGCTGAAGCTTTCTTT. This gives the protein CSWIRVAEAFF.

The sample holds many counts of this clonotype. This chain connects TRBV2 to TRBJ1-1; the D is unclear. Trimming cost V 6 bases and J 5 bases, with 7 bases left between them. The CDR3 has 11 amino acids. Germline loops: CDR1 SNHLY, CDR2 FYNNEI. CDR3: CASRGETEAFF. In DNA, the CDR3 is TGTGCCAGCAGGGGCGAAACTGAAGCTTTCTTT.

This clonotype showed up just a few times. The rearrangement joins TRBV4-2 to TRBJ1-2; TRBD1 agrees at 10 bases. Germline-derived CDR1 and CDR2 are LGHNA and YNFKEQ. This CDR3 region has 17 residues. Trimming at V came to 4 bases and at J to 8 bases, leaving 16 bases not matched to a gene. CDR3: CASSRAGGQGFLYGYTF. CDR3 DNA sequence: TGTGCCAGCAGCCGAGCGGGGGGACAGGGGTTTTTGTACGGCTACACCTTC.

The chain combines TRBV3-1 with TRBJ2-5; 11 bases are shared with TRBD2. The CDR3 loop spans 15 amino acids. Unmatched junction bases numbered 4, after V lost 6 bases and J lost 1 base. Germline V gene sequence: CDR1 LGHDT, CDR2 YNNKEL (reference sequence). This chain's CDR3 is CASSGGLAVQETQYF. The CDR3 region has the DNA TGTGCCAGCAGTGGGGGACTAGCGGTCCAAGAGACCCAGTACTTC.

The sample holds many counts of this clonotype. This rearrangement joins TRBV2 to TRBJ1-1, with a weak D call TRBD1 (5 bases). Trimming left V 7 bases short and J 0 bases short, with 21 bases between. Germline values: CDR1 SNHLY, CDR2 FYNNEI. The CDR3 runs 17 residues. CDR3 protein: CASTSGRTTPMNTEAFF. The CDR3 bases are TGTGCCAGCACCTCGGGACGGACTACCCCTATGAACACTGAAGCTTTCTTT.

This clonotype was observed at least ten times. The V gene is TRBV7-2, the J gene TRBJ1-1, with D tentatively TRBD1 (5 bases). Germline CDR1 is SGHTA and CDR2 is FQGNSA. CDR3 length: 18 residues. Trimming stripped 1 base from V and 0 bases from J, with 18 bases between. CDR3 residues: CASSLVAQGLGLNTEAFF. The CDR3 region has the DNA TGTGCCAGCAGCTTAGTTGCTCAGGGCCTTGGCTTGAACACTGAAGCTTTCTTT.

The table lists this clonotype with a few counts. The chain uses TRBV5-4 and TRBJ1-1; no reliable D call. CDR3 length equals 15 residues. Trimming pared 4 bases from V and 3 bases from J, leaving 16 bases between. Germline V gives CDR1 SGHNT, CDR2 YYREEE (reference sequence). CDR3: CASSLNPRAYTEAFF. The CDR3 bases are TGTGCCAGCAGCCTGAACCCTAGGGCCTACACTGAAGCTTTCTTT.

In this sample, this clonotype turned up a few times. CDR3 bases: TGTGCCACCAGCAGAGAAGTTCTGGACAGGACTACGACTAATGAAAAACTGTTTTTT. Translating gives CATSREVLDRTTTNEKLFF. The chain carries TRBV15 and TRBJ1-4, with 7 bases fitting TRBD1. The V gene end was trimmed by 0 bases and the J gene end by 2 bases; junction bases not matched to a gene: 12. The CDR3 has 19 residues. The V gene's germline CDR1 is LNHNV and CDR2 YYDKDF (reference sequence).

This clonotype was picked up a small number of times. This rearrangement joins TRBV7-2 to TRBJ1-2; 9 bases agree with TRBD1. Per the germline V gene, CDR1 is SGHTA and CDR2 is FQGNSA. This CDR3 contains 15 residues. V lost 5 bases, J lost 3 bases, and 7 bases stayed unmatched. The CDR3 region has the DNA TGTGCCAGCAGCAGCACAGGGGGCGAAGACTATGGCTACACCTTC. Amino acids: CASSSTGGEDYGYTF.

This clonotype has at least ten counts. The V call is TRBV10-3, the J call TRBJ1-1, with TRBD1 as a possible D gene (5 bases). Germline CDR1 reads ENHRY; CDR2 reads SYGVKD. The CDR3 totals 14 residues. Trimming cost V 5 bases and J 2 bases, with 12 bases left between them. The CDR3 bases are TGTGCCATCAGTAACGGGACGTTCAACACTGAAGCTTTCTTT. Encoded protein: CAISNGTFNTEAFF.

This clonotype has only a few counts. The rearrangement links TRBV6-1 to TRBJ2-7; no clear D. The CDR3 extends over 14 amino acids. CDR1 is MNHNS, CDR2 SASEGT, per germline. V was pared by 0 bases and J by 4 bases, with 10 bases between. The CDR3 DNA reads as TGTGCCAGCAGTGAAGCGCGAAGGTTGTACGAGCAGTACTTC. As protein: CASSEARRLYEQYF.

This clonotype was found a few times. This chain uses TRBV5-1 with TRBJ2-7; possible D gene TRBD1, 5 bases. Germline-derived CDR1 and CDR2 are SGHRS and YFSETQ. V was clipped by 0 bases and J by 5 bases, with 18 bases between them. This CDR3 is built from 16 residues. The CDR3 is CASSLGDSRPNDEQYF. The CDR3 DNA reads as TGCGCCAGCAGCTTGGGAGACAGTAGACCGAATGACGAGCAGTACTTC.

This clonotype was counted at least ten times. This rearrangement joins TRBV5-1 to TRBJ1-2, with D perhaps TRBD1 (6 bases). V gave up 0 bases and J gave up 10 bases, with 13 bases separating them. CDR3 size: 13 residues. The germline gives CDR1 SGHRS, CDR2 YFSETQ. In DNA, the CDR3 is TGCGCCAGCAGCTTGGTCATCGGACAGCTCTACACCTTC. Protein: CASSLVIGQLYTF.

This clonotype was detected many times. V gene TRBV2 combines with J gene TRBJ1-2; the D is unclear. The V end was cut by 0 bases, the J end by 3 bases, with 8 bases between. Germline V gene sequence: CDR1 SNHLY, CDR2 FYNNEI. The length of the CDR3 is 14 residues. The CDR3 bases are TGTGCCAGCAGTGAAGCTCCAGGAGACTATGGCTACACCTTC. Its protein is CASSEAPGDYGYTF.